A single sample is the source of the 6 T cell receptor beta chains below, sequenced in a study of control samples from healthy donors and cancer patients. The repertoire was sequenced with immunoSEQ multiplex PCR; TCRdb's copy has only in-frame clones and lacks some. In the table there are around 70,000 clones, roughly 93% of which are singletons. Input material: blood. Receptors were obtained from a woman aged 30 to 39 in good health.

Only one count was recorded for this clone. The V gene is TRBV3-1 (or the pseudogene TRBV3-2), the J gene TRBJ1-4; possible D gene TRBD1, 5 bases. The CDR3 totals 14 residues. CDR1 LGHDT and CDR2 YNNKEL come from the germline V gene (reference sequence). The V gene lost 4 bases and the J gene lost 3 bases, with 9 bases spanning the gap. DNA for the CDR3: TGTGCCAGCAGCCCTTGGGGCTCTAATGAAAAACTGTTTTTT. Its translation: CASSPWGSNEKLFF.

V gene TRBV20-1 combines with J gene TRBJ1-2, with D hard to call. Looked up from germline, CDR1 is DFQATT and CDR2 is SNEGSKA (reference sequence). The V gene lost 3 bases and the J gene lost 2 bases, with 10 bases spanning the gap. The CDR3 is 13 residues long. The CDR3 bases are TGCAGTGCTAGTCCAGTGGGGAACTATGGCTACACCTTC. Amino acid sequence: CSASPVGNYGYTF.

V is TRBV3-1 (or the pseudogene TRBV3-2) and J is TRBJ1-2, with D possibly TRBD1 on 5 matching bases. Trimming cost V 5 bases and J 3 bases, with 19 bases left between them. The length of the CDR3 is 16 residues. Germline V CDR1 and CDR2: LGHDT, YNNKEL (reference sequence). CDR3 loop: CASSSWGRISYYGYTF. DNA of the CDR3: TGTGCCAGCAGCTCCTGGGGACGGATCTCTTACTATGGCTACACCTTC.

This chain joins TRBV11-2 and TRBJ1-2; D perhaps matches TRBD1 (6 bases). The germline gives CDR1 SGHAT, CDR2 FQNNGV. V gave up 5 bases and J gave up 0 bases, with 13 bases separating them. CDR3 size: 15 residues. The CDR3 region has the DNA TGTGCCAGCAGCCCAGCGACAGGTGCTAACTATGGCTACACCTTC. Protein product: CASSPATGANYGYTF.

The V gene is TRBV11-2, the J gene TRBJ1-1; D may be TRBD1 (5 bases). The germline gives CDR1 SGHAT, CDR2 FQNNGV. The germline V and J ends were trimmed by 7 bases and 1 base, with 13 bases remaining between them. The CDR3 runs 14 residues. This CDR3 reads CASTGGRGNTEAFF. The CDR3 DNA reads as TGTGCCAGCACCGGGGGGAGGGGGAACACTGAAGCTTTCTTT. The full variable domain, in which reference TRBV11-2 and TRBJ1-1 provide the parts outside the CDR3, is EAGVAQSPRYKIIEKRQSVAFWCNPISGHATLYWYQQILGQGPKLLIQFQNNGVVDDSQLPKDRFSAERLKGVDSTLKIQPAKLEDSAVYLCASTGGRGNTEAFFGQGTRLTVV.

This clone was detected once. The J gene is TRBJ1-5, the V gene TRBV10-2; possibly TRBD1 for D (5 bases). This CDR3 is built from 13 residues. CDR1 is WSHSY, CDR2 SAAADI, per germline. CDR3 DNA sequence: TGCGCTACAGGTGGTTATAGCAATCAGCCCCAGCATTTT. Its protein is CATGGYSNQPQHF.